This T cell receptor (beta chain) was identified in a study of blood T cell repertoires in COVID-19. Study overall: Italy, Spain and the United States were the sources of the convalescent and acute COVID-19 samples. Sources were T cells, B-cell-depleted T cells, or PBMCs; the material itself was cDNA or gDNA.

The CDR3 contains 15 residues. The V gene's germline CDR1 is LGHNA and CDR2 YNFKEQ. Trimming cost V 0 bases and J 1 base; bases outside gene matches: 1. This clone showed up just a few times. Authors' data handling: For nucleated cells, counts were estimated from reference gene primer amplification. Generated by immunoSEQ multiplex PCR, the TCRdb table keeps only in-frame clones and is missing some. V and J calls and clone size are given by that table; D and trimming were obtained from the DNA. The repertoire has 65,000 to 85,000 clones, about 68% of them found once; the top ten carry 5% to 6%. The sample consisted of peripheral blood. The clonotype was recovered from a man aged 45-65 years with active or convalescent COVID-19. The rearrangement joins TRBV4-2 to TRBJ2-3, with 7 nucleotides matching TRBD2. CDR3 nucleotides: TGTGCCAGCAGCCAAGAAGCGGGGCGCACAGATACGCAGTATTTT. Its translation is CASSQEAGRTDTQYF.